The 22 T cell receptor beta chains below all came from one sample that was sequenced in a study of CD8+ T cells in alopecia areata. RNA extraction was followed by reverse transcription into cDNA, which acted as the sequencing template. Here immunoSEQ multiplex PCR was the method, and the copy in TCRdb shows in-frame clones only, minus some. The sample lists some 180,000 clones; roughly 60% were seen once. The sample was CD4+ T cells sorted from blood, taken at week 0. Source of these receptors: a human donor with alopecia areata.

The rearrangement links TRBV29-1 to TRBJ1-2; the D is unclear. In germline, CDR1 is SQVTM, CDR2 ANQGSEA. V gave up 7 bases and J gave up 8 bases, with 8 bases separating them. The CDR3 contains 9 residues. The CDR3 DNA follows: TGCAGCGATGAGGGCGGCTACACCTTC. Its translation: CSDEGGYTF.

The CDR3 is CAWSVRRGWLYGANVLTF. The CDR3 DNA sequence: TGTGCCTGGAGTGTACGTCGCGGGTGGCTCTATGGGGCCAACGTCCTGACTTTC. The chain is built from TRBV30 and TRBJ2-6; D is perhaps TRBD2 (5 bases). V lost 0 bases and J lost 3, with 18 bases in between. The CDR3 extends over 18 amino acids. Germline V lookup: CDR1 GTSNPN, CDR2 SVGIG (reference sequence).

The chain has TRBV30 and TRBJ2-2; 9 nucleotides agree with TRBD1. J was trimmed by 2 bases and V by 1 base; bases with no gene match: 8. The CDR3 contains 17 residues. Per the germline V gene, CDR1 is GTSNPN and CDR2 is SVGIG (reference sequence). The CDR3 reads CAWSGQGGRVNTGELFF. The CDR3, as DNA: TGTGCCTGGAGTGGACAGGGGGGTCGGGTTAACACCGGGGAGCTGTTTTTT.

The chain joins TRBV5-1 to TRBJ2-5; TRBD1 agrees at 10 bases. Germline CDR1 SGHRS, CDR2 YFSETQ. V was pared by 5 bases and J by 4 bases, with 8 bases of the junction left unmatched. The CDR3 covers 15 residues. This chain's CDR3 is CASSLMTGGIETQYF. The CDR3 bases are TGCGCCAGCAGTTTAATGACAGGGGGCATAGAGACCCAGTACTTC. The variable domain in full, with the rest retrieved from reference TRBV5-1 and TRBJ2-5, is KAGVTQTPRYLIKTRGQQVTLSCSPISGHRSVSWYQQTPGQGLQFLFEYFSETQRNKGNFPGRFSGRQFSNSRSEMNVSTLELGDSALYLCASSLMTGGIETQYFGPGTRLLVL.

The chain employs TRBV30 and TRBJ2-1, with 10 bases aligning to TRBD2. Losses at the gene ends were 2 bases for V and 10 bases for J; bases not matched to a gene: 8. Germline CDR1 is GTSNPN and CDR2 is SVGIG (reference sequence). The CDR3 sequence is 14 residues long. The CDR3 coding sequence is TGTGCCTGGAGTAAAACTAGCGGGGTGGGAGAGCAGTTCTTC. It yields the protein CAWSKTSGVGEQFF.

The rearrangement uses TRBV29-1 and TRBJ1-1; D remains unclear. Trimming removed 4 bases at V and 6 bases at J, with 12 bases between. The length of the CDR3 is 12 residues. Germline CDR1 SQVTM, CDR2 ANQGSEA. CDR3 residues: CSVGLSTSEAFF. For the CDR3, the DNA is TGCAGCGTTGGCCTTAGCACATCTGAAGCTTTCTTT.

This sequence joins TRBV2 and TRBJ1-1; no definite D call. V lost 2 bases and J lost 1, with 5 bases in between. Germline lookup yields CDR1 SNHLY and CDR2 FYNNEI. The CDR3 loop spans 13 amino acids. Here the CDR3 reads CASSESENTEAFF. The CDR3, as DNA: TGTGCCAGCAGTGAATCTGAGAACACTGAAGCTTTCTTT.

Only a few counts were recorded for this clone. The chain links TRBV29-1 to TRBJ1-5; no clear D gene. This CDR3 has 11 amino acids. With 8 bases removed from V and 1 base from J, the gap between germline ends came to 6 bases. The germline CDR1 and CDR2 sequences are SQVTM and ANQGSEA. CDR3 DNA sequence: TGCAGCCGCCACAGCAATCAGCCCCAGCATTTT. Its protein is CSRHSNQPQHF.

The CDR3 protein is CSVYRKQETQYF. CDR3 sequence (DNA): TGCAGCGTTTACCGCAAACAAGAGACCCAGTACTTC. The chain combines TRBV29-1 with TRBJ2-5, with D unresolved. CDR3 length: 12 amino acids. Germline CDR1 and CDR2: SQVTM and ANQGSEA. V lost 5 bases and J 2 bases, leaving 9 bases between the germline ends.

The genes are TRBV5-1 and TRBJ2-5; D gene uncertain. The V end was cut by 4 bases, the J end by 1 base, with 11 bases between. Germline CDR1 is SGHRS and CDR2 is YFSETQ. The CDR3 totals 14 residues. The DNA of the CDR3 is TGCGCCAGCAGCCCCTTACTGCTCCAAGAGACCCAGTACTTC. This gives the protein CASSPLLLQETQYF.

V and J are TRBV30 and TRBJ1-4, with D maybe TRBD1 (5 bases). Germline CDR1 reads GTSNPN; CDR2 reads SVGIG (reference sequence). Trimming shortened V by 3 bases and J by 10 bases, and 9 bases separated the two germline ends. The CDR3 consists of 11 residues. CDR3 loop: CAWRGEGKLFF. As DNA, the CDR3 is TGTGCCTGGAGGGGGGAGGGAAAACTGTTTTTT.

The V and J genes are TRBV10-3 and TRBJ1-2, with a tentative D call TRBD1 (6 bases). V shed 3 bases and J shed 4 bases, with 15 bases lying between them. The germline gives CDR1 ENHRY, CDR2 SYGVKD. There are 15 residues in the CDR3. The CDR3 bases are TGTGCCATCAGTGATTCCGACAGGCCCGTCTATGGCTACACCTTC. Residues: CAISDSDRPVYGYTF.

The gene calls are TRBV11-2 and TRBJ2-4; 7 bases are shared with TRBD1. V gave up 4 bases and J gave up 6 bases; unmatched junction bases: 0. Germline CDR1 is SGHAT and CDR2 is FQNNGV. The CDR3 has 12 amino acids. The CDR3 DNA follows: TGTGCCAGCAGCTGGGACAGAAACATTCAGTACTTC. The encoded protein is CASSWDRNIQYF.

The CDR3 sequence: CASSVLREGPSYTF. The CDR3 coding sequence is TGTGCCAGCAGCGTCCTCCGGGAGGGCCCCAGCTACACCTTC. V usage is TRBV7-2 and J usage is TRBJ1-2; D is uncertain. Germline loops: CDR1 SGHTA, CDR2 FQGNSA. Trimming left V 5 bases short and J 9 bases short, with 19 bases between. CDR3 length equals 14 residues.

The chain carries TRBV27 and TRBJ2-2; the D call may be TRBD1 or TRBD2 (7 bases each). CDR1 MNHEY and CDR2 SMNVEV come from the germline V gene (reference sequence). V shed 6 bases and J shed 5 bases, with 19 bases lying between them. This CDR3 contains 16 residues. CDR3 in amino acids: CASSQVRQGGTGELFF. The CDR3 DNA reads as TGTGCCAGCAGCCAGGTCAGACAGGGAGGGACCGGGGAGCTGTTTTTT.

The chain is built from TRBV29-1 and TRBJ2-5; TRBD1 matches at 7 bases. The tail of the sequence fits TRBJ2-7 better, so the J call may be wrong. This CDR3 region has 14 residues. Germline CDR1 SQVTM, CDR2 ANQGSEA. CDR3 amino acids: CSVVRDRASSEQYF. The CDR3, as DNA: TGCAGCGTTGTTCGAGACAGGGCGTCGAGCGAGCAGTACTTC.

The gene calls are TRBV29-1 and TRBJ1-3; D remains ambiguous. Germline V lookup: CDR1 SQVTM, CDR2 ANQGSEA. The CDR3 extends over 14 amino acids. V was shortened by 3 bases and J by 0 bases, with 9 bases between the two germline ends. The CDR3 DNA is TGCAGCGTTGACCGGGTCAACTCTGGAAACACCATATATTTT. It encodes CSVDRVNSGNTIYF.

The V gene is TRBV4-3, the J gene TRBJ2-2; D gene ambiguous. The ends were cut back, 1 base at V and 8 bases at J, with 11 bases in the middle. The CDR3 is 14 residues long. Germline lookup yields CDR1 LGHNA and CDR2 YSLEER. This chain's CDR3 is CASSQVGQRGELFF. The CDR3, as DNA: TGCGCCAGCAGCCAAGTAGGCCAGAGAGGGGAGCTGTTTTTT.

The CDR3: CSVDVRGYTF. For the CDR3, the DNA is TGCAGCGTTGATGTGCGAGGCTACACCTTC. The chain combines TRBV29-1 with TRBJ1-2; D is unresolved. CDR1 and CDR2 from the germline V gene are SQVTM and ANQGSEA. CDR3 length: 10 amino acids. The V end was cut by 3 bases, the J end by 8 bases, with 7 bases between.

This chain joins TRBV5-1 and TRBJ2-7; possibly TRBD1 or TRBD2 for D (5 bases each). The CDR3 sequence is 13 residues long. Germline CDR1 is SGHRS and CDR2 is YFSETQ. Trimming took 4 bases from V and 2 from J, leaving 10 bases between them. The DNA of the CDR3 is TGCGCCAGCAGCCTGGGACCGACCTACGAGCAGTACTTC. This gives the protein CASSLGPTYEQYF.

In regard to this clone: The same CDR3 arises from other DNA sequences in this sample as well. The CDR3: CAWSVRGGNEKLFF. CDR3 nucleotides: TGTGCCTGGAGTGTAAGGGGAGGCAATGAAAAACTGTTTTTT. The V and J genes are TRBV30 and TRBJ1-4, with TRBD1 as a possible D gene (5 bases). This CDR3 spans 14 amino acids. The germline gives CDR1 GTSNPN, CDR2 SVGIG (reference sequence). Trimming shortened V by 0 bases and J by 5 bases, and 10 bases separated the two germline ends.

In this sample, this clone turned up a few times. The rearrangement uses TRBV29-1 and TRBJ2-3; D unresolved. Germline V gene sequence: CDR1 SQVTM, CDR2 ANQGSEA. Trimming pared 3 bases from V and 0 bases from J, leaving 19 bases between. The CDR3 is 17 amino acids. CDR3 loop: CSVDGTPLGRSTDTQYF. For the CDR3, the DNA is TGCAGCGTTGATGGAACCCCCTTGGGCCGTAGCACAGATACGCAGTATTTT.